This TCR beta chain was recovered during a study of blood T cells in healthy people across ages (dated by TCRdb to the mid-2010s). Context from the whole study: Template switching captured roughly one uniquely barcoded TCR beta cDNA molecule per two T cells in model experiments. Donors were grouped into four age groups: young (average approximately 16 years), middle-aged (roughly 38), aged (around 56) and long-lived (around 80). Using deep sequencing normalized with unique cDNA molecular identifiers, the study measured how TCR beta repertoire diversity changes with age. Two additional independent replicas of 1 million unique cDNA reads from the same blood draw were analyzed for two donors (one aged 18 to 30 and one aged 80 or older). To avoid experimental bias, donors of different ages were distributed randomly across sequencing lanes. On the study overall, not on this receptor specifically: Observed TCR beta diversity per million T cells fell roughly linearly with age, and a significant reduction was already apparent by age about 43. The CMV infection status of donors was not known, potentially confounding age-related changes in expanded clonotypes. Estimates of total diversity based on one million sequenced T cells were considered lower bounds and underestimates. Compared with the aged group, the long-lived group had more naive CD4+ T cells, fewer expanded clones and increased TCR diversity, a pattern suggesting age selection. Observed TCR beta diversity correlated strongly with the percentage of naive T cells measured by flow cytometry. Because profiling used bulk unsorted PBMCs, naive and antigen-experienced compartments could not be compared conclusively.

Systemically healthy Caucasian individuals from Russia, around 39 in total and aged roughly 6 to 100 years, were included as donors. Each donor gave about 9.2 milliliters of peripheral blood, drawn into EDTA-treated Vacutainer tubes. Ficoll-Paque density-gradient centrifugation was used to isolate PBMCs, with at least 6 million per sample. Total RNA, at least 6 micrograms per sample, was extracted from PBMCs with Trizol reagent. The percentages of naive CD45RAhigh/CD27high T cells were determined by flow cytometry on a PBMC aliquot from every donor. Per the germline V gene (reference sequence), GTSNPN is the CDR1 and SVGIG is the CDR2. Its CDR3 holds 15 amino acids, cysteine through phenylalanine. Only the CDR3 part of the read is kept: 45 bases, read in frame from the first base. The junction shows trimming of 0 bases on V and 4 bases on J, and the gene matches do not reach 3 bases of it. About this clonotype itself: The clone's antigen remains unknown. It has no much larger one-base neighbor in the sample; base qualities were not kept.

The library was made by 5' RACE. Data came from an Illumina HiSeq 2500. A second PCR of about 6 to 11 cycles was run with a J-beta primer mix and a sample-barcoded 5' primer. A template-switch 5' adaptor carrying 12 random nucleotides introduced a unique molecular identifier onto each TCR beta cDNA molecule. At least 3 million CDR3-containing paired-end reads were obtained from each sample. First-strand cDNA synthesis was performed from all RNA using the Mint cDNA synthesis kit, with priming by a TRBC-specific oligonucleotide. After uracil-DNA glycosylase treatment, a first 18-cycle PCR used universal primers M1SS and BC2_uni_R on all cDNA. In the original analysis: For normalization, 1 million high-quality reads were randomly selected from each sample, with every read carrying a distinct molecular identifier. Reads with shared molecular identifiers were discarded instead of being binned into consensus sequences. MiTCR, set to a Q25 quality threshold and the strictest error-elimination algorithm, was used for CDR3 identification, clonotype clustering and error correction. A nonparametric unseen species model with Euler transformation was used to estimate a lower bound on total TCR beta diversity. The public reads were reprocessed in TCRdb via fastp at Q25 and MiXCR, keeping in-frame beta chains. Under each unique CDR3 protein, matching rows form one entry showing the most common genes and DNA. TCRdb, rather than the study authors, made the V and J calls. Here the sample has about 670,000 distinct CDR3 sequences; around two fifths occur a single time. Around 30% of the sample comes from the top ten.

Material for sequencing was blood. The receptor comes from an elderly man in good health. Recombination connected TRBV30 to TRBJ2-5, with TRBD2 matching 12 junction bases. The sequenced DNA is TGTGCCTGGAGTGTACTAGCGGGGGGTTTAGAGACCCAGTACTTC. This is translated as CAWSVLAGGLETQYF.